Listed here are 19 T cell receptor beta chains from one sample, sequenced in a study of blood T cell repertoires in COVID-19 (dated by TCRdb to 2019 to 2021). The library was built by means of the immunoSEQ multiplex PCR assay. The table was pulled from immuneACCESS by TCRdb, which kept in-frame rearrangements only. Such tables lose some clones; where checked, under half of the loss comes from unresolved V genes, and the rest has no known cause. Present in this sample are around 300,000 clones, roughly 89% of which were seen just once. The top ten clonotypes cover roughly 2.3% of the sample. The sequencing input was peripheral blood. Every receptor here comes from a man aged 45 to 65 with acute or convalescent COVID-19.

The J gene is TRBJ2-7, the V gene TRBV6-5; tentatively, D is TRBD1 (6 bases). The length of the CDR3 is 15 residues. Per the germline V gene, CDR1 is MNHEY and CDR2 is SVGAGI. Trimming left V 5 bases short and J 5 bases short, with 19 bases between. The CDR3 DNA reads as TGTGCCAGCAGTCCCGGGACACCTGAAGTCCACGAGCAGTACTTC. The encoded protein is CASSPGTPEVHEQYF.

CDR3 in DNA: TGTGCCAGCAGCTTAGTTGGGCCGAACACTGAAGCTTTCTTT. Protein: CASSLVGPNTEAFF. V gene TRBV7-2 combines with J gene TRBJ1-1; unclear D gene. The CDR3 loop spans 14 amino acids. Trimming pared 1 base from V and 1 base from J, leaving 7 bases between. CDR1 is SGHTA and CDR2 is FQGNSA in the germline V gene.

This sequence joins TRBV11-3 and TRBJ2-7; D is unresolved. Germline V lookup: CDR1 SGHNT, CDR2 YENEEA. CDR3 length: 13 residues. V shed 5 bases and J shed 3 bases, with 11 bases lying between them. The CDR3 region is CASSPPGDYEQYF. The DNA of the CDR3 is TGTGCCAGCAGCCCCCCGGGTGACTACGAGCAGTACTTC. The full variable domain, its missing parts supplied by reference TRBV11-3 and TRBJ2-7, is EAGVVQSPRYKIIEKKQPVAFWCNPISGHNTLYWYLQNLGQGPELLIRYENEEAVDDSQLPKDRFSAERLKGVDSTLKIQPAELGDSAVYLCASSPPGDYEQYFGPGTRLTVT.

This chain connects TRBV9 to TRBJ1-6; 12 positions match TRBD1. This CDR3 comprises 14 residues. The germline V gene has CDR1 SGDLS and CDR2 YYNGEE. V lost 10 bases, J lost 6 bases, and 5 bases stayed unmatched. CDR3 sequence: CASQGQGANSPLHF. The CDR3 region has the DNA TGTGCCTCCCAGGGACAGGGGGCTAATTCACCCCTCCACTTT.

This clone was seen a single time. CDR3 region: CASSQGGETQYF. For the CDR3, the DNA is TGTGCCAGCAGCCAGGGAGGGGAGACCCAGTACTTC. The chain employs TRBV7-6 and TRBJ2-5; 7 bases line up with TRBD2. Losses at the gene ends were 5 bases for V and 5 bases for J; bases not matched to a gene: 2. The V gene's germline CDR1 is SGHVS and CDR2 FNYEAQ. The CDR3 sequence is 12 residues long.

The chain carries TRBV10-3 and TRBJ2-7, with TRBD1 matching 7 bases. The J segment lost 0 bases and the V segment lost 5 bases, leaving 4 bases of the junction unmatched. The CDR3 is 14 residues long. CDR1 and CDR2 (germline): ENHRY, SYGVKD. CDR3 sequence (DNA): TGTGCCATCAGTCAGACAGGGAGCTCCTACGAGCAGTACTTC. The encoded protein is CAISQTGSSYEQYF.

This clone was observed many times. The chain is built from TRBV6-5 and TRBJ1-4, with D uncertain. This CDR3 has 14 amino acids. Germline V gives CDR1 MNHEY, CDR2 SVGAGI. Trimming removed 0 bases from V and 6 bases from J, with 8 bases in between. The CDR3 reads CASSYSGRDEKLFF. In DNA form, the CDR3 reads TGTGCCAGCAGTTACTCCGGGAGAGATGAAAAACTGTTTTTT.

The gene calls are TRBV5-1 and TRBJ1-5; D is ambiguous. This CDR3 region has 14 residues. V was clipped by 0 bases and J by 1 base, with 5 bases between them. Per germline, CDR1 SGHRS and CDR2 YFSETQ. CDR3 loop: CASSLGGSNQPQHF. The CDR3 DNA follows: TGCGCCAGCAGCTTGGGCGGGAGCAATCAGCCCCAGCATTTT.

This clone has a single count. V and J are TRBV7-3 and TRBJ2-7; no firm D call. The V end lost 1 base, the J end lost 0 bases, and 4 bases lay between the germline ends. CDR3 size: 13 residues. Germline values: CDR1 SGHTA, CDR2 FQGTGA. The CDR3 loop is CASSLSSSYEQYF. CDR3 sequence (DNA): TGTGCCAGCAGCTTAAGCAGCTCCTACGAGCAGTACTTC.

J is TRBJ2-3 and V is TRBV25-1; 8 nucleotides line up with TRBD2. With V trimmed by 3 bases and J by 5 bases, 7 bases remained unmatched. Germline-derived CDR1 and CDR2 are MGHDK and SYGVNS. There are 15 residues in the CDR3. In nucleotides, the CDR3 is TGTGCCAGCAGTGATCCAGCGGGGGCGGGAGATACGCAGTATTTT. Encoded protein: CASSDPAGAGDTQYF.

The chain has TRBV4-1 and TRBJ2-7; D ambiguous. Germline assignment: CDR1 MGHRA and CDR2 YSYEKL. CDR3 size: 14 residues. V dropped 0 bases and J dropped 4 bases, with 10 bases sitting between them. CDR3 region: CASSQDTETYEQYF. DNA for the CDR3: TGCGCCAGCAGCCAAGATACCGAGACTTACGAGCAGTACTTC.

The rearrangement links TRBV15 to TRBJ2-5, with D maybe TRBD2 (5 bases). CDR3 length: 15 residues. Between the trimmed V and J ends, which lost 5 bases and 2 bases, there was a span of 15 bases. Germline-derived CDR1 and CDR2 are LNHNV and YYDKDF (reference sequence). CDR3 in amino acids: CATSEGIYGQETQYF. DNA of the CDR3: TGTGCCACCAGCGAGGGAATTTACGGTCAAGAGACCCAGTACTTC.

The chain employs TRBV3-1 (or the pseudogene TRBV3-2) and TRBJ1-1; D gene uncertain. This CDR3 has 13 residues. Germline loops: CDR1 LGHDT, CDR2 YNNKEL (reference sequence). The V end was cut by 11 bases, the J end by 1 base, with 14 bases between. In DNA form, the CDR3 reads TGTGCCGCGGGTCCCGGGGAGAACACTGAAGCTTTCTTT. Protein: CAAGPGENTEAFF.

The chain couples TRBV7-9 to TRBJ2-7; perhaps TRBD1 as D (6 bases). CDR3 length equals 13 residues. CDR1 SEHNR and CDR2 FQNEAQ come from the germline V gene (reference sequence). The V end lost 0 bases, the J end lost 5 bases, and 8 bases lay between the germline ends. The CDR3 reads CASSLAGAHEQYF. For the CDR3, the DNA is TGTGCCAGCAGCTTAGCGGGGGCCCACGAGCAGTACTTC.

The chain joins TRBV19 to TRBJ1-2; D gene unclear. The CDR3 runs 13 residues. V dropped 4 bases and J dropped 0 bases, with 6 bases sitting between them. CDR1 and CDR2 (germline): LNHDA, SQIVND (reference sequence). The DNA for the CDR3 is TGTGCCAGTAGTACCCGAGCTAACTATGGCTACACCTTC. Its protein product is CASSTRANYGYTF.

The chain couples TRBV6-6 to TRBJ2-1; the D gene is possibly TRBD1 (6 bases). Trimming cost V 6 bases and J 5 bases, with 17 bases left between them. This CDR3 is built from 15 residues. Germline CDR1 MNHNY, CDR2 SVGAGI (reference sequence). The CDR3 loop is CASSRQGPWDNEQFF. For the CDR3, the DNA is TGTGCCAGCAGCCGTCAGGGGCCCTGGGACAATGAGCAGTTCTTC.

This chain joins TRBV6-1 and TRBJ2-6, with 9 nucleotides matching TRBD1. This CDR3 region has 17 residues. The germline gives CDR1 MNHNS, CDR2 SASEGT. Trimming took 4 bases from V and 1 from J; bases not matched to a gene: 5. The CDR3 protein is CASSGGQGVSGANVLTF. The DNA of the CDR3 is TGTGCCAGCAGTGGGGGACAGGGAGTGTCTGGGGCCAACGTCCTGACTTTC.

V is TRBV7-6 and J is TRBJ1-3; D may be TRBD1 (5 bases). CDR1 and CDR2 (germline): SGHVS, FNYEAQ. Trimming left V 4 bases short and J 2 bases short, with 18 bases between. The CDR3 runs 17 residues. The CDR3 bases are TGTGCCAGCAGCTCCGGAAAGGCCAGGGTCGCTGGAAACACCATATATTTT. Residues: CASSSGKARVAGNTIYF.

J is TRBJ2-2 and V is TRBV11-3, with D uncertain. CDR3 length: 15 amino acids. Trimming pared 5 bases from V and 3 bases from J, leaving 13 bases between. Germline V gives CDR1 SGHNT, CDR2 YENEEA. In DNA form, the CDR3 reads TGTGCCAGCAGCCCCAGTCCACAAGACACCGGGGAGCTGTTTTTT. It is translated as CASSPSPQDTGELFF.